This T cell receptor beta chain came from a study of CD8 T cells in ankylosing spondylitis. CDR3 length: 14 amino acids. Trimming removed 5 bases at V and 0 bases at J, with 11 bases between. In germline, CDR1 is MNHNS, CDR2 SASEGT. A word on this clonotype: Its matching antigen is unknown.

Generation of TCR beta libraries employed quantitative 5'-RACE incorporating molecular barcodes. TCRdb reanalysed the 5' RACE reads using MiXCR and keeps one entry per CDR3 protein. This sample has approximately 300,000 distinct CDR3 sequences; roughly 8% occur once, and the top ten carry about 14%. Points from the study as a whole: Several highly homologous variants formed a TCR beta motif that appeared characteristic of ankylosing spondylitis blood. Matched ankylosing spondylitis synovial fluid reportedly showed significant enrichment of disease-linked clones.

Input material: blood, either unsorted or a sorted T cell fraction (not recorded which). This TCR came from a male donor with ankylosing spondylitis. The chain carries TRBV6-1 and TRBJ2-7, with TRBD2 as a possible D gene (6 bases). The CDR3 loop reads CASSISGYSYEQYF. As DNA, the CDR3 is TGTGCCAGCAGTATTAGCGGATACTCCTACGAGCAGTACTTC.